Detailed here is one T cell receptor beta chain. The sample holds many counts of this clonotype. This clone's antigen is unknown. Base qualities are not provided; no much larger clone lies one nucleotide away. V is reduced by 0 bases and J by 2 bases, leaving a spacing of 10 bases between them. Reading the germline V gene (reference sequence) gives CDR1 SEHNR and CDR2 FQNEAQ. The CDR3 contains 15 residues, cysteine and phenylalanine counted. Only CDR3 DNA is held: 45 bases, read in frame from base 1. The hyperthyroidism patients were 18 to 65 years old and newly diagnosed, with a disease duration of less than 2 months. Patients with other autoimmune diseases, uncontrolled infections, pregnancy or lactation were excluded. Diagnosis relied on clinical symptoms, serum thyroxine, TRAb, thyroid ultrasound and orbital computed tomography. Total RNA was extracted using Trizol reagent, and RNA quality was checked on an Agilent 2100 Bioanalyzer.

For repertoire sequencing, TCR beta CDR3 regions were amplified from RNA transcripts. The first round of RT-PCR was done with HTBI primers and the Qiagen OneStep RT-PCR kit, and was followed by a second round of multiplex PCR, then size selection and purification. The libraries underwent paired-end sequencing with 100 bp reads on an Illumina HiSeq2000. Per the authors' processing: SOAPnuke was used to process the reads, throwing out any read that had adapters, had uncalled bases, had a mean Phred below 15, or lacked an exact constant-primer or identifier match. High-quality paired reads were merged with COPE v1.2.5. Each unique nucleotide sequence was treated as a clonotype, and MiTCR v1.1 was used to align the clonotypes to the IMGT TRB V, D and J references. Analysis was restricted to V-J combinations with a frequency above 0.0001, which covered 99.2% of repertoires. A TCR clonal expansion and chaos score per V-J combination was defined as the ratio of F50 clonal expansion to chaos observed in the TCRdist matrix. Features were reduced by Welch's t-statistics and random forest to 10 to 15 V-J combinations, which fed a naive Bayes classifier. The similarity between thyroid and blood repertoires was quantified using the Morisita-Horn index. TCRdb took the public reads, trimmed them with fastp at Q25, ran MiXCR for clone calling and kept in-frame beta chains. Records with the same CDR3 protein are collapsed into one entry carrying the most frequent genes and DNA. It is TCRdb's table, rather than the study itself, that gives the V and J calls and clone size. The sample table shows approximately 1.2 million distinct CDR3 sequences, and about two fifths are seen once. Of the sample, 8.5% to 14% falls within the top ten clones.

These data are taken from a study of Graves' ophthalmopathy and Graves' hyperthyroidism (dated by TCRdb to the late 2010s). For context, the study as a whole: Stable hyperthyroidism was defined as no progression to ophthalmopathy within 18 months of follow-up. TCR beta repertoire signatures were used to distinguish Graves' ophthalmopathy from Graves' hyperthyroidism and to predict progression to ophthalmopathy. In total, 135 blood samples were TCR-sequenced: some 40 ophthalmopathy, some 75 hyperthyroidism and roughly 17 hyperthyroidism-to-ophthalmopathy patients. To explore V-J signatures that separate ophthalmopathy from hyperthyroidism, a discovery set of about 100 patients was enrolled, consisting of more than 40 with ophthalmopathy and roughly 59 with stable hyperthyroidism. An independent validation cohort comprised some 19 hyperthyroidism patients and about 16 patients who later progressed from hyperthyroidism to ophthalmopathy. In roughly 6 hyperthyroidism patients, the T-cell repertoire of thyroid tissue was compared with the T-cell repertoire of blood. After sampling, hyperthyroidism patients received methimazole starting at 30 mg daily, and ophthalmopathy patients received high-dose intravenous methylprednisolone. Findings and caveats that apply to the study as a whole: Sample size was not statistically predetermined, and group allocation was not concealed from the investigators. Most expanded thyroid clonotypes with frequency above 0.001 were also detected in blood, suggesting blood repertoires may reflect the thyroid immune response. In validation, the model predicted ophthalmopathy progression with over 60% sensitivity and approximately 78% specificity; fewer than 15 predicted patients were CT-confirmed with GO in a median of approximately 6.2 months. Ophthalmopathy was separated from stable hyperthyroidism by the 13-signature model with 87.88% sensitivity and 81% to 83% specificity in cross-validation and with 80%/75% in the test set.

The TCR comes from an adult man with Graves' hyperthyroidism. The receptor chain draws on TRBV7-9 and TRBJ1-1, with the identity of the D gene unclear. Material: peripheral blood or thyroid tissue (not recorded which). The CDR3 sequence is CASSLAIGSNTEAFF. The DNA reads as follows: TGTGCCAGCAGCTTAGCAATCGGGAGTAACACTGAAGCTTTCTTT.